This T cell receptor beta chain was found in a study of T cell responses to AZD1222 COVID-19 vaccine. TCRdb's table, derived via immunoSEQ multiplex PCR, lists solely in-frame clones and lacks some. The sample includes some 150,000 clones, about 90% of them seen just once. This material consisted of peripheral blood, taken on day 0 of AZD1222 vaccination. This receptor was obtained from an adult in good health.

DNA for the CDR3: TGTGCCAGCAGATTCGGGACACGGAACACTGAAGCTTTCTTT. Translated: CASRFGTRNTEAFF. This chain joins TRBV27 and TRBJ1-1, with TRBD1 as a possible D gene (6 bases). CDR1 MNHEY and CDR2 SMNVEV come from the germline V gene (reference sequence). The V end was cut by 6 bases, the J end by 1 base, with 12 bases between. The CDR3 consists of 14 residues.